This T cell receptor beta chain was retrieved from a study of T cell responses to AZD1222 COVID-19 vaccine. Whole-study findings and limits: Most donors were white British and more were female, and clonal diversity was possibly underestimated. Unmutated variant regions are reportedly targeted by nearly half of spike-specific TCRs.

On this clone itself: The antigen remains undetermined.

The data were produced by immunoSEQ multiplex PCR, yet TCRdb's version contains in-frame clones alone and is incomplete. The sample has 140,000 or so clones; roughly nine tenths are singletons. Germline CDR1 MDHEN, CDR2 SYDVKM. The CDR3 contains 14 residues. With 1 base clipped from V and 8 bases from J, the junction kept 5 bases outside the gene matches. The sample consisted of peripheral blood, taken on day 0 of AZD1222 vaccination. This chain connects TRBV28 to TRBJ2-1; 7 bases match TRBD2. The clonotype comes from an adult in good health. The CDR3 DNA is TGTGCCAGCAGTTTATCAGGACTAGAGCATGAGCAGTTCTTC. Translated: CASSLSGLEHEQFF.